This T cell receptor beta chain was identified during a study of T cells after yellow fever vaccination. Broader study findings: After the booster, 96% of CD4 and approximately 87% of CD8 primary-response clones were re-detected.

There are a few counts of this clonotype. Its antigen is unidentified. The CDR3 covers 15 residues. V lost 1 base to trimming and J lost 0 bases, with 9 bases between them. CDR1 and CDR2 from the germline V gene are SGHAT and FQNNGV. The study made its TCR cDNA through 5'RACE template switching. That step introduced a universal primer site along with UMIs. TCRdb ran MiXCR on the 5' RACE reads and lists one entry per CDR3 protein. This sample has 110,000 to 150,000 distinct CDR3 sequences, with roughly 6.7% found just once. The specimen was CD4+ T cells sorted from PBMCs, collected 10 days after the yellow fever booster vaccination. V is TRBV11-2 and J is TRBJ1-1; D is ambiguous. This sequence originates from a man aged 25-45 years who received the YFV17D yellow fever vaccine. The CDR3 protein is CASSLVGRLNTEAFF. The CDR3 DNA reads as TGTGCCAGCAGCTTAGTGGGCAGACTGAACACTGAAGCTTTCTTT.